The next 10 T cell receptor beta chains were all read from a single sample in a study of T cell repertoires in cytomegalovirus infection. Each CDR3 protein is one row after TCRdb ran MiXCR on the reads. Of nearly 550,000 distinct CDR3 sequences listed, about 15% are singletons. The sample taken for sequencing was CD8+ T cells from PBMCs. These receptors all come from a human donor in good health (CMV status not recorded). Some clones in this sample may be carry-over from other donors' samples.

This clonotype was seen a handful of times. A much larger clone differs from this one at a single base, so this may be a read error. DNA of the CDR3: TGTGCCAGCAGCTTAAAAGGGTACACTGAAGCTTTCTTT. Translating it yields CASSLKGYTEAFF. This chain joins TRBV13 and TRBJ1-1; D unclear. Germline lookup yields CDR1 PRHDT and CDR2 FYEKMQ (reference sequence). This CDR3 is built from 13 residues. The V end was cut by 2 bases, the J end by 3 bases, with 7 bases between.

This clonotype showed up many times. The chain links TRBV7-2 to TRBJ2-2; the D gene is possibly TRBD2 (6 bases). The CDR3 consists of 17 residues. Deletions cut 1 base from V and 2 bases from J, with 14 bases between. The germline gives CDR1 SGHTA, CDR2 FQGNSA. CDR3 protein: CASSLGRDGGNTGELFF. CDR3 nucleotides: TGTGCCAGCAGCTTAGGAAGGGACGGGGGAAACACCGGGGAGCTGTTTTTT. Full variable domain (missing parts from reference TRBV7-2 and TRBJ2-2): GAGVSQSPSNKVTEKGKDVELRCDPISGHTALYWYRQSLGQGLEFLIYFQGNSAPDKSGLPSDRFSAERTGGSVSTLTIQRTQQEDSAVYLCASSLGRDGGNTGELFFGEGSRLTVL.

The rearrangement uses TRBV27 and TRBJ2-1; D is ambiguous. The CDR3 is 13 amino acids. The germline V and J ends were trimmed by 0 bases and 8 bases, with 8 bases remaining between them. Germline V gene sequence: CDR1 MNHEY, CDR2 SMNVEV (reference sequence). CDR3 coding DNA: TGTGCCAGCAGTTTATCAGCGTACGATGAGCAGTTCTTC. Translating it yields CASSLSAYDEQFF.

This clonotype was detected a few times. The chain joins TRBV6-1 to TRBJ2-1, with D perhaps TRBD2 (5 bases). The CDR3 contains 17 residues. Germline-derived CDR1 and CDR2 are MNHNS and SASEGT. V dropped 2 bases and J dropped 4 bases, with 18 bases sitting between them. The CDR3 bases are TGTGCCAGCAGTGAACGAGGCAATAGCGTGACATACAATGAGCAGTTCTTC. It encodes CASSERGNSVTYNEQFF.

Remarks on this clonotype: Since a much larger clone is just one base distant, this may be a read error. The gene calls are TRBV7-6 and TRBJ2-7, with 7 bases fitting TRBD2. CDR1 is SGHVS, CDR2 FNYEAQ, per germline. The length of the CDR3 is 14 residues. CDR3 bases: TGTGCCAGCAGCTCAATTGGCAGGGACTACGATCAGTACTTC. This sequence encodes CASSSIGRDYDQYF.

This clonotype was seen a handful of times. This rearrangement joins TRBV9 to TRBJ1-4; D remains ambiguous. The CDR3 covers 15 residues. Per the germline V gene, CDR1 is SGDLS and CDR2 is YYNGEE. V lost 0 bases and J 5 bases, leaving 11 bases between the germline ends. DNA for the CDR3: TGTGCCAGCAGCGTAGTGGCTAACTCCAATGAAAAACTGTTTTTT. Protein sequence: CASSVVANSNEKLFF.

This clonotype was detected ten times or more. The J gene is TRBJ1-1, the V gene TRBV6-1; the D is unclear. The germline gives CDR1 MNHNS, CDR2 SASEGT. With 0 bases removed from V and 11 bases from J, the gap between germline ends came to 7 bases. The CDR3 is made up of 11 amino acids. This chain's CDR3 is CASSEAPAAFF. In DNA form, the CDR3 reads TGTGCCAGCAGTGAAGCACCGGCGGCTTTCTTT.

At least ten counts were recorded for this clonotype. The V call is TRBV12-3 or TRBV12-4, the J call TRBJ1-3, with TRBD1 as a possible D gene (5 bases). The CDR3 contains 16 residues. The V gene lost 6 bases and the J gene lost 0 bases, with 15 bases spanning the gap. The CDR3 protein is CASRRDGFHSGNTIYF. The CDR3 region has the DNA TGTGCCAGCAGACGGGACGGATTCCACTCTGGAAACACCATATATTTT.

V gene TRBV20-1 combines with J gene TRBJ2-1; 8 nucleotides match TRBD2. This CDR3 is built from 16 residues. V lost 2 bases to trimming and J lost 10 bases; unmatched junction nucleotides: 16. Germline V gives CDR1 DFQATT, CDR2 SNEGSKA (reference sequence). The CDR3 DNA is TGCAGTGCTAGATCCGGGGGGGGTAGCGCAGGCCCGGAGCAGTTCTTC. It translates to CSARSGGGSAGPEQFF.

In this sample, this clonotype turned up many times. This CDR3 reads CASSYPTSGGLLDEQFF. As DNA, the CDR3 is TGTGCCAGCAGTTACCCGACTAGCGGGGGGCTACTTGATGAGCAGTTCTTC. This chain links TRBV6-2 or TRBV6-3 with TRBJ2-1; 13 bases agree with TRBD2. The CDR3 has 17 amino acids. J gave up 8 bases and V 2 bases, and 9 bases lay outside the gene matches. The germline V gene encodes CDR1 MNHEY and CDR2 SVGEGT.